The 5 T cell receptor beta chains reported below all come from one sample, sequenced in a study of metastatic and nonmetastatic thyroid tumors. No treatment of any kind had been given to any patient before thyroid surgery. With MiXCR, TCRdb called clones anew from the PCR reads. This sample has 40,000 to 50,000 clones; roughly 12% occur once, and the top ten carry approximately 10%. Sequenced material: blood. Receptor source: a male donor with papillary thyroid cancer or a benign thyroid nodule (not recorded which). Some clones in this sample may be carry-over from other donors' samples.

The sample holds many counts of this clone. The chain joins TRBV10-3 to TRBJ1-3; D gene ambiguous. CDR1 is ENHRY, CDR2 SYGVKD, per germline. Trimming stripped 0 bases from V and 6 bases from J, with 6 bases between. CDR3 length: 13 amino acids. CDR3 in amino acids: CAISESEENTIYF. The CDR3 nucleotides are TGTGCCATCAGTGAGTCGGAAGAAAACACCATATATTTT.

This clone was seen ten or more times. The CDR3 protein is CASSFPDQSDNEQFF. In DNA, the CDR3 is TGTGCCAGCAGCTTCCCGGACCAATCCGACAATGAGCAGTTCTTC. This chain connects TRBV11-1 to TRBJ2-1; no reliable D call. The CDR3 is 15 amino acids. Germline CDR1 is SGHAT and CDR2 is FQDESV (reference sequence). Deletions cut 3 bases from V and 5 bases from J, with 14 bases between.

As for this clone: A read error may be the cause here, since a much bigger clone is one base away. The gene calls are TRBV4-1 and TRBJ2-3, with 12 bases identical to TRBD2. The CDR3 sequence is 19 residues long. From germline, CDR1 is MGHRA and CDR2 YSYEKL. The CDR3 DNA is TGCGCCATCAGCCAAGAGACTAGCGGGAGAGTAATGTGGACAGATACGCAGTATTTT. It specifies CAISQETSGRVMWTDTQYF.

This clone was seen more than once but under ten times. The V call is TRBV4-1, the J call TRBJ1-1; tentative D call: TRBD1 (6 bases). This CDR3 spans 16 amino acids. Germline CDR1 and CDR2: MGHRA and YSYEKL. Trimming left V 1 base short and J 2 bases short, with 14 bases between. The DNA for the CDR3 is TGCGCCAGCAGCCAAGCGGCAGGGGCAGGTAACACTGAAGCTTTCTTT. This sequence encodes CASSQAAGAGNTEAFF.

This clone was observed a few times. The chain recombines TRBV7-6 with TRBJ2-2; perhaps TRBD1 as D (5 bases). V lost 5 bases, J lost 0 bases, and 16 bases lay in between. Germline CDR1 and CDR2: SGHVS and FNYEAQ. CDR3 length equals 17 residues. The CDR3 is CASSPSVRGANTGELFF. The CDR3 nucleotides read TGTGCCAGCAGCCCCTCGGTAAGGGGTGCGAACACCGGGGAGCTGTTTTTT. The full variable domain, completed using reference TRBV7-6 and TRBJ2-2, is GAGVSQSPRYKVTKRGQDVALRCDPISGHVSLYWYRQALGQGPEFLTYFNYEAQQDKSGLPNDRFSAERPEGSISTLTIQRTEQRDSAMYRCASSPSVRGANTGELFFGEGSRLTVL.